This T cell receptor (beta chain) comes out of a study of blood T cells in healthy people across ages. Staff drew roughly 10 milliliters of peripheral blood from each donor. The study's findings and limits: What prevented conclusive comparison of naive and antigen-experienced cells was that PBMCs were unsorted.

Per the germline V gene, CDR1 is MNHEY and CDR2 is SVGEGT. The J segment lost 7 bases and the V segment lost 2 bases, leaving 4 bases of the junction unmatched. The CDR3 runs to 14 residues. This clonotype was counted a few times. The antigen is not known. A J-beta primer mix and a sample-barcoded 5' primer were used in a second PCR of about 7 to 12 cycles. Each cDNA molecule was tagged by a template-switch adaptor with 12 random nucleotides. TCRdb re-called the 5' RACE reads through MiXCR, storing one row per CDR3 protein. The data contain more than 1.4 million distinct CDR3 sequences, around two fifths of them seen just once; the ten biggest clones take up under 8%.

This clonotype was obtained from a woman aged 18-30 years in good health. What was sequenced was blood. This chain uses TRBV6-2 or TRBV6-3 with TRBJ2-1; 8 nucleotides match TRBD2. The CDR3 DNA reads as TGTGCCAGCAGTTACGCGAGCGGGGGTAATGAGCAGTTCTTC. This translates into CASSYASGGNEQFF.